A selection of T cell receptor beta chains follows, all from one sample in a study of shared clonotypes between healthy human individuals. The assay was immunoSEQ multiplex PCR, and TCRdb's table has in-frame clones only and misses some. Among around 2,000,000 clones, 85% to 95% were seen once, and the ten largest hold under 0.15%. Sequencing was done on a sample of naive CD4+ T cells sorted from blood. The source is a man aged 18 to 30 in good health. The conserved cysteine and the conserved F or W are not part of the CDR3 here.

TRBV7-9	ASREMGGPQH
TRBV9	ASSASPNTEAF
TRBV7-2	ASSLRDYEQY
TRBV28	ASTKNYGYT
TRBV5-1	ASSPLDSSNQPQH
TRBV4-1	ASSRNPGQHQPQH
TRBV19	ASSLGQLNTEAF
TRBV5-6	ASSPRTGFGYT
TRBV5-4	ASSLGWGNGYT
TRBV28	ASSLTGARGAEAF
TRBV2	ASSEDQGYNQPQH
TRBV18	ASSQQGEGYEQY
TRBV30	AWTSGGGFSEQF
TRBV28	ASTPGYNSPLH
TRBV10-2	ASSDNTEAF
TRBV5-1	ASSLEGVHEQY
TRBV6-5	ASSSIVSYEQY
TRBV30	AWSAPLNTQY
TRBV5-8	ASSLEGGPGWNTEAF
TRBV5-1	ASIDAGDQETQY
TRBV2	ASRGTGRYQPQH
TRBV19	ASSRGPVYGYT
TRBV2	ASTRLVTDTQY
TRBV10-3	AIGQDVYSGNTIY
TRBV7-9	ASSFGSGNEQF
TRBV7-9	ASSLLGGLETQY
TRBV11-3	ASSLERQQSNEQF
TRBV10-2	ASSENISNQPQH
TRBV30	AWSITSGGTDTQY
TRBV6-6	ASSYDEETGELF
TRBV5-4	ASSLAGLETQY
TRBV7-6	ASSLEVFTEAF
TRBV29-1	SATAHSGNTIY
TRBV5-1	ASSIAGGPGDTQY
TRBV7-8	ASSLRDRVNGELF
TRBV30	AWSEHPQQGGYT
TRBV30	AWSLWDHLKQY
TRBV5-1	ASSLTGGGSSYEQY
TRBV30	AWGGRMNTEAF
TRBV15	ATSRGGWSGVDEQF
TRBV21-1	ASTLAGYEQY
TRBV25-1	ASSELLAGTGELF
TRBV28	ASSLRGSYEQY
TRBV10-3	AIRGPGETQY
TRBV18	ASSPQGAGETQY
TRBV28	ASSLLPQREVLYNEQF
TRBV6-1	ASRKGETNEKLF
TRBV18	ASSKTGGSPEAF
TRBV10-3	AISESRTGHYNEQF
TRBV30	AWSAPRDRGRDEQF
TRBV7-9	ASSLALGQNYGYT